Listed below are T cell receptor beta chains from one sample, sequenced in a study of blood T cell repertoires in COVID-19. Here immunoSEQ multiplex PCR was the method, and the copy in TCRdb shows in-frame clones only, minus some. The sample has 150,000 to 200,000 clones, 70% to 90% seen once. Sequenced input: peripheral blood. All receptors come from a woman between 50 and 59 years old with COVID-19, enrolled during active disease. CDR3s include the opening cysteine and the closing phenylalanine or tryptophan. Fields, in order: clone size, J gene, D gene, V gene, CDR3 DNA, CDR3 protein. D genes are given only for firm matches. Expanded clones are given a class, and other clones once, few, many or no size at all.

size: -
J: TRBJ2-5
D: -
V: TRBV9
DNA: TGTGCCAGCAGCCCGCAAAAAGCCCAAGAGACCCAGTACTTC
CDR3: CASSPQKAQETQYF

size: -
J: TRBJ1-1
D: -
V: TRBV7-2
DNA: TGTGCCAGCAGCTTACATCAGGCGAACACTGAAGCTTTCTTT
CDR3: CASSLHQANTEAFF

size: -
J: TRBJ2-5
D: -
V: TRBV29-1
DNA: TGCAGCGTTGTTCAGGGGGAGACCCAGTACTTC
CDR3: CSVVQGETQYF

size: -
J: TRBJ2-7
D: TRBD1
V: TRBV18
DNA: TGTGCCAGCTCACCACCCGACAGGGGGCCGGACTACGAGCAGTACTTC
CDR3: CASSPPDRGPDYEQYF

size: -
J: TRBJ1-4
D: -
V: TRBV9
DNA: TGTGCCAGCAGCGGCTCGGGACACCCCAATGAAAAACTGTTTTTT
CDR3: CASSGSGHPNEKLFF

size: -
J: TRBJ1-2
D: -
V: TRBV28
DNA: TGTGCCAGCAGTTTACATAGCGTAACAGGGAACTATGGCTACACCTTC
CDR3: CASSLHSVTGNYGYTF

size: -
J: TRBJ2-7
D: -
V: TRBV10-3
DNA: TGTGCCATCAGTGAATCGACAGGCTCCTACGAGCAGTACTTC
CDR3: CAISESTGSYEQYF

size: -
J: TRBJ2-3
D: -
V: TRBV6-2/TRBV6-3
DNA: TGTGCCAGCAGTTACCGGCGGACTAGCACAGATACGCAGTATTTT
CDR3: CASSYRRTSTDTQYF

size: -
J: TRBJ2-7
D: -
V: TRBV7-6
DNA: TGTGCCAGCAGCCCTGGTTCCTCCTTCGGCGAGCAGTACTTC
CDR3: CASSPGSSFGEQYF

size: -
J: TRBJ2-7
D: TRBD1
V: TRBV7-9
DNA: TGTGCCAGCAGCGGGACAGGGGCTATCTCCTACGAGCAGTACTTC
CDR3: CASSGTGAISYEQYF

size: once
J: TRBJ2-3
D: TRBD2
V: TRBV3-1/TRBV3-2
DNA: TGTGCCAGCAGCCAAGAAGGACTAGCGGCAGATACGCAGTATTTT
CDR3: CASSQEGLAADTQYF

size: once
J: TRBJ2-3
D: -
V: TRBV6-5
DNA: TGTGCCAGCTTCGAACCTTCGGGCACAGATACGCAGTATTTT
CDR3: CASFEPSGTDTQYF

size: -
J: TRBJ1-6
D: TRBD1
V: TRBV3-1/TRBV3-2
DNA: TGTGCCAGCAGCCTGACAGGGTCGGGCTATAATTCACCCCTCCACTTT
CDR3: CASSLTGSGYNSPLHF

size: -
J: TRBJ2-3
D: TRBD2
V: TRBV3-1/TRBV3-2
DNA: TGTGCCAGCAGCGGCGGGGGGACTCACCAGGCGCAGTATTTT
CDR3: CASSGGGTHQAQYF

size: -
J: TRBJ2-5
D: -
V: TRBV7-3
DNA: TGTGCCAGCAGCTTAAGCGGCGCGCGACAAGAGACCCAGTACTTC
CDR3: CASSLSGARQETQYF

size: -
J: TRBJ1-1
D: -
V: TRBV6-5
DNA: TGTGCCAGCAGTTACCTGAAGGGGGACGCTTTCTTT
CDR3: CASSYLKGDAFF

size: -
J: TRBJ2-6
D: -
V: TRBV11-2
DNA: TGTGCCAGCAGCTTAGCCCTTGGCAGGGCCAACTCTGGGGCCAACGTCCTGACTTTC
CDR3: CASSLALGRANSGANVLTF